The 14 T cell receptor beta chains presented below share a single source sample, sequenced in a study of T cell responses to AZD1222 COVID-19 vaccine. This table comes from immunoSEQ multiplex PCR, and its TCRdb copy is limited to in-frame clones, with some not included. The profile shows 150,000 to 180,000 clones, more than 90% of them singletons. Sequences were derived from peripheral blood, sampled on day 0 of AZD1222 vaccination. The source is an adult in good health.

The rearrangement uses TRBV5-1 and TRBJ2-5, with D possibly matching TRBD2 (6 bases). The ends were cut back, 4 bases at V and 3 bases at J, with 13 bases in the middle. This CDR3 is built from 14 residues. Germline lookup yields CDR1 SGHRS and CDR2 YFSETQ. In DNA, the CDR3 is TGCGCCAGCAGCGCCGGGGGAGCGGAAGAGACCCAGTACTTC. This gives the protein CASSAGGAEETQYF.

This chain connects TRBV29-1 to TRBJ1-6, with D unclear. Germline V CDR1 and CDR2: SQVTM, ANQGSEA. Between the trimmed V and J ends, which lost 1 base and 13 bases, there was a span of 14 bases. This CDR3 is built from 13 residues. CDR3 coding DNA: TGCAGCGTTGAAGTAGATCCGGCCTTCCCCCTCCACTTT. Protein sequence: CSVEVDPAFPLHF.

This clone has only one observation. The J gene is TRBJ2-1, the V gene TRBV4-1, with TRBD2 matching over 9 bases. The V and J ends lost 4 bases and 7 bases, in that order; junction bases with no gene match: 8. The CDR3 consists of 15 residues. Germline V gene lookup returns CDR1 MGHRA and CDR2 YSYEKL. The CDR3 sequence: CASSRGVAGANEQFF. The CDR3, as DNA: TGCGCCAGCAGCCGCGGGGTAGCGGGGGCTAATGAGCAGTTCTTC.

The chain couples TRBV5-1 to TRBJ1-4; TRBD1 matches 8 bases. V trimming: 4 bases; J trimming: 6 bases; junction bases outside the gene matches: 8. This CDR3 spans 15 amino acids. From germline, CDR1 is SGHRS and CDR2 YFSETQ. CDR3 DNA: TGCGCCAGCAGCCTGGAGGGCAGGGGGCATGAAAAACTGTTTTTT. Protein product: CASSLEGRGHEKLFF. The variable domain in full, completed from reference TRBV5-1 and TRBJ1-4, reads KAGVTQTPRYLIKTRGQQVTLSCSPISGHRSVSWYQQTPGQGLQFLFEYFSETQRNKGNFPGRFSGRQFSNSRSEMNVSTLELGDSALYLCASSLEGRGHEKLFFGSGTQLSVL.

The V and J genes are TRBV19 and TRBJ1-3; D gene ambiguous. Between the trimmed V and J ends, which lost 9 bases and 4 bases, there was a span of 10 bases. The CDR3 consists of 12 residues. CDR1 and CDR2 (germline): LNHDA, SQIVND (reference sequence). The CDR3 region has the DNA TGTGCCAGCCAGCAGGTGGGAAACACCATATATTTT. This gives the protein CASQQVGNTIYF.

The J gene is TRBJ1-2, the V gene TRBV27, with D possibly being TRBD1 (6 bases). This CDR3 spans 13 amino acids. Trimming took 8 bases from V and 8 from J, leaving 18 bases between them. Germline CDR1 reads MNHEY; CDR2 reads SMNVEV (reference sequence). CDR3 sequence (DNA): TGTGCCAGCCGGACAGCCACTTTAGGCGGCTACACCTTC. Its protein is CASRTATLGGYTF.

J is TRBJ1-2 and V is TRBV5-1; D is undetermined. CDR1 is SGHRS and CDR2 is YFSETQ in the germline V gene. V was pared by 1 base and J by 2 bases, with 12 bases between. CDR3 size: 15 residues. CDR3 sequence: CASSLQPVRNYGYTF. DNA for the CDR3: TGCGCCAGCAGCTTGCAACCTGTCAGGAACTATGGCTACACCTTC.

CDR3 bases: TGTGCCAGCAGGCCCATCGGGGCGAAAGGTTCCTACGAGCAGTACTTC. Translating gives CASRPIGAKGSYEQYF. This sequence joins TRBV7-9 and TRBJ2-7; D may match TRBD1 or TRBD2 (5 bases each). Trimming removed 6 bases at V and 1 base at J, with 19 bases between. Looked up from germline, CDR1 is SEHNR and CDR2 is FQNEAQ (reference sequence). This CDR3 region has 16 residues.

The CDR3 region has the DNA TGTGCCAGTAGTACCAGGGCAGGGGGCGTAGGAAATGCTTTCTTT. Amino acids: CASSTRAGGVGNAFF. The chain has TRBV19 and TRBJ1-1; the match to TRBD1 covers 8 bases. CDR3 length: 15 residues. V lost 4 bases and J lost 11; bases outside the gene matches: 15. CDR1 is LNHDA and CDR2 is SQIVND in the germline V gene (reference sequence).

This clone was recorded once. The chain has TRBV30 and TRBJ1-2, with D hard to call. Germline V lookup: CDR1 GTSNPN, CDR2 SVGIG (reference sequence). The V end was cut by 0 bases, the J end by 3 bases, with 17 bases between. CDR3 length: 16 residues. CDR3 DNA: TGTGCCTGGAGTGTAGGGCTGCAGGACCTGTACTATGGCTACACCTTC. Translating it yields CAWSVGLQDLYYGYTF.

The V gene is TRBV4-1, the J gene TRBJ1-4; TRBD1 agrees at 8 bases. CDR3 size: 14 residues. From germline, CDR1 is MGHRA and CDR2 YSYEKL. Trimming removed 8 bases from V and 5 bases from J; junction bases left unmatched: 7. CDR3: CASAPTGVNEKLFF. The CDR3 coding sequence is TGCGCCAGCGCTCCGACAGGGGTAAATGAAAAACTGTTTTTT.

The chain links TRBV19 to TRBJ1-2; a weak D match, TRBD1 (5 bases). Trimming stripped 10 bases from V and 1 base from J, with 13 bases between. The germline CDR1 and CDR2 sequences are LNHDA and SQIVND (reference sequence). The CDR3 is 13 amino acids. The CDR3 DNA is TGTGCCACTTCAGGGAACCATAACTATGGCTACACCTTC. Encoded protein: CATSGNHNYGYTF.

This chain joins TRBV5-1 and TRBJ2-6; D possibly corresponds to TRBD1 (7 bases). Looked up from germline, CDR1 is SGHRS and CDR2 is YFSETQ. Trimming stripped 7 bases from V and 0 bases from J, with 11 bases between. The CDR3 extends over 15 amino acids. CDR3 residues: CASQGEASGANVLTF. DNA of the CDR3: TGCGCCAGCCAGGGGGAGGCCTCTGGGGCCAACGTCCTGACTTTC.

This clone was found once. The rearrangement joins TRBV2 to TRBJ1-2; 9 nucleotides match TRBD1. The germline V gene has CDR1 SNHLY and CDR2 FYNNEI. V was clipped by 4 bases and J by 2 bases; unmatched bases: 14. The length of the CDR3 is 18 residues. The CDR3 here is CASSGDGRGQGLNYGYTF. CDR3 nucleotides: TGTGCCAGCAGTGGCGACGGCCGGGGACAGGGACTCAACTATGGCTACACCTTC.